This TCR beta chain was sequenced during a study of blood T cell repertoires in COVID-19. At the level of the study: T cells, B-cell-depleted T cells, or PBMCs supplied cDNA or gDNA.

Under the authors' procedure: Nucleated cell counts were estimated from reference gene primer amplification. Assay: immunoSEQ multiplex PCR; the TCRdb copy retains only in-frame clones and omits some. The V and J calls and clone size were taken over from that table, and D and trimming were inferred from the DNA. The sample records 300,000 to 350,000 clones, about nine tenths being singletons. This CDR3 comprises 13 residues. CDR1 is SGHNT, CDR2 YYREEE, per germline (reference sequence). V lost 3 bases and J 2 bases, leaving 8 bases between the germline ends. Seattle's cohort entered during active infection and was followed longitudinally.

Sequences were obtained from peripheral blood. The V call is TRBV5-4, the J call TRBJ1-1; no firm D call. The origin of this receptor is a woman aged 65 to 85 with COVID-19, enrolled during active disease. CDR3 sequence reads: CASSYDTNTEAFF. The DNA of the CDR3 is TGTGCCAGCAGCTACGACACAAACACTGAAGCTTTCTTT.